This T cell receptor (beta chain) was documented in a study of OX40 agonist ivuxolimab in advanced cancers. Sequencing was performed with immunoSEQ multiplex PCR; in TCRdb, only in-frame clones are kept and a portion is missing. The table includes more than 65,000 clones, around 90% detected once. The CDR3 sequence is 13 residues long. Trimming took 0 bases from V and 3 from J, leaving 3 bases between them. Germline V lookup: CDR1 KGHSH, CDR2 LQKENI. The source material was CD4+ or CD8+ T cells sorted from blood, sampled in a trial of the OX40 agonist ivuxolimab. This chain links TRBV18 with TRBJ2-1; D is ambiguous. The TCR comes from an adult with an advanced solid tumor such as melanoma, head and neck, liver or kidney cancer. The chain's CDR3 is CASSPPNYNEQFF. CDR3 DNA sequence: TGTGCCAGCTCACCACCCAACTACAATGAGCAGTTCTTC.